This T cell receptor beta chain was obtained from a study of CD8+CD57+ T cells in acquired aplastic anemia. Broader study findings: Patients and controls were found to share 25 to 35 CD8+ CDR3 sequences.

This clonotype has a count of ten or more. Its antigen is undetermined. Genomic DNA served as template for TCR beta VDJ and CDR3 profiling. Using its own MiXCR run on the reads, TCRdb lists one record per CDR3 protein. The sample includes around 200,000 distinct CDR3 sequences, less than 65% of them seen just once. V was clipped by 3 bases and J by 4 bases; unmatched bases: 13. This CDR3 has 18 amino acids. The V gene's germline CDR1 is LNHDA and CDR2 SQIVND (reference sequence). Sequenced material: sorted CD4+, CD8+, or CD8+CD57+ T cells (not recorded which) from PBMCs. The sequence was obtained from a human donor in good health, serving as a control. This rearrangement joins TRBV19 to TRBJ2-3; TRBD2 agrees at 10 bases. The CDR3, as DNA: TGTGCCAGTAGTATTGAAGTTGACGCTAGCGGGGGAGCAGATACGCAGTATTTT. Its translation: CASSIEVDASGGADTQYF.